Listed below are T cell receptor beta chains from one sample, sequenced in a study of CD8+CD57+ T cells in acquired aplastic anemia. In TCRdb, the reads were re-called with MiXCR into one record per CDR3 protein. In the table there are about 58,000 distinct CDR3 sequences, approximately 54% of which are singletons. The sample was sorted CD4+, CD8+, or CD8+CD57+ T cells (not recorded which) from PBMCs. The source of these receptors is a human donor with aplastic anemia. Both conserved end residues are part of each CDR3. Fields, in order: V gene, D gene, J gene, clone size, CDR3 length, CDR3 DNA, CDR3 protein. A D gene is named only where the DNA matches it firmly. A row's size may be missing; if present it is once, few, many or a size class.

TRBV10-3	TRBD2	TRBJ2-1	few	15	TGTGCCATCAGTGACCTTAGCGGGGGGGGGGATGAGCAGTTCTTC	CAISDLSGGGDEQFF
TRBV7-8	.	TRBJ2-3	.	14	TGTGCCAGCAGCTCCCTTAGCGATTCAGATACGCAGTATTTT	CASSSLSDSDTQYF
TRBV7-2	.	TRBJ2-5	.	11	TGTGCCAGCAGCCCCGGGGTGACCCAGTACTTC	CASSPGVTQYF
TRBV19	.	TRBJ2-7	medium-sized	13	TGTGCCAGTAGTCCGACAGCCTCCTACGAGCAGTACTTC	CASSPTASYEQYF
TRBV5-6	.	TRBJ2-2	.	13	TGTGCCAGCAGCTTTTTGGTGACCGGGGAGCTGTTTTTT	CASSFLVTGELFF
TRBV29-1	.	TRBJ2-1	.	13	TGCAGCGTTGAAGATGGCAGGGGAGGTGAGCAGTTCTTC	CSVEDGRGGEQFF
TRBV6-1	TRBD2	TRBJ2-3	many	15	TGTGCCAGCAGTGGAAGCGGGGGGGCGATAGATACGCAGTATTTT	CASSGSGGAIDTQYF
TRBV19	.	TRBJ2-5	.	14	TGTGCCAGTAGTATAGGAATGGGCCGGGAGACTCAGTACTTC	CASSIGMGRETQYF
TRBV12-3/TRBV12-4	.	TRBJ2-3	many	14	TGTGCCAGCAGTTTGCTCCCTTTAGGGGATACGCAGTATTTT	CASSLLPLGDTQYF
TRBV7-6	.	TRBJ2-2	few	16	TGTGCCAGCAGCTCACGAGGCGGAGGGAACACCGGGGAGCTGTTTTTT	CASSSRGGGNTGELFF
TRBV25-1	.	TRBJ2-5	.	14	TGTGCCAGCAGCTTCACGACAGTGCAAGAGACCCAGTACTTC	CASSFTTVQETQYF
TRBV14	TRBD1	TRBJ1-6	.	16	TGTGCCAGCAGCCATAAAGCAGGGGGCCCCGACTCACCCCTCCACTTT	CASSHKAGGPDSPLHF